The present TCR beta chain was sequenced within a study of siplizumab effects on memory and regulatory T cells. Study results and limitations: Naive T cells appeared more varied than memory cells and looked like key alloresponse contributors. Only a minor fraction of alloreactive clones mapped to unstimulated subsets. In controls, around 25% of mappable alloreactive CD4+ clones were Treg-derived on average, versus around 71% with siplizumab.

The germline gives CDR1 WNHNN, CDR2 SYGVQD (reference sequence). The V segment lost 6 bases and the J segment 2 bases; nucleotides outside the gene matches: 4. CDR3 size: 16 residues. For this clone: Its antigen is unidentified.

Here immunoSEQ multiplex PCR was the method, and the copy in TCRdb shows in-frame clones only, minus some. Here the sample spans more than 95,000 clones, about 94% being singletons. V gene TRBV10-1 combines with J gene TRBJ2-2; 12 nucleotides align to TRBD2. This TCR was recovered from a human donor in good health. The sequenced sample was non-Treg CD4+ T cells sorted from blood. The CDR3 DNA sequence: TGCGCCAGCAGCCCGACTAGCGGGGGAAACACCGGGGAGCTGTTTTTT. It codes for CASSPTSGGNTGELFF.